The 18 T cell receptor beta chains presented below share a single source sample, sequenced in a study of Graves' ophthalmopathy and Graves' hyperthyroidism. The authors amplified TCR beta CDR3 regions, and they did so from RNA transcripts for repertoire sequencing. HTBI primers served in a first-round RT-PCR, which a second-round multiplex PCR followed. TCRdb re-called the multiplex PCR reads with MiXCR, one entry per CDR3 protein. The data contain about 220,000 distinct CDR3 sequences, about 22% of them seen just once; the ten biggest clones take up roughly 45%. The specimen sequenced was peripheral blood. Receptors originate from a woman aged 50 to 60 with Graves' ophthalmopathy.

The sample holds many counts of this clonotype. This chain links TRBV29-1 with TRBJ1-2; D uncertain. Trimming shortened V by 7 bases and J by 3 bases, and 9 bases separated the two germline ends. The germline V gene encodes CDR1 SQVTM and CDR2 ANQGSEA. The CDR3 has 11 amino acids. The CDR3 loop reads CSAGTDYGYTF. The DNA of the CDR3 is TGCAGCGCCGGCACTGACTATGGCTACACCTTC.

The chain uses TRBV6-2 or TRBV6-3 and TRBJ2-7; no reliable D call. V gave up 2 bases and J gave up 6 bases, with 11 bases separating them. Germline CDR1 MNHEY, CDR2 SVGEGT. This CDR3 is built from 13 residues. The DNA of the CDR3 is TGTGCCAGCAGTTACGACAATTTTAGCGAGCAGTACTTC. Encoded protein: CASSYDNFSEQYF.

V is TRBV10-3 and J is TRBJ2-3, with TRBD2 identical over 7 bases. Germline CDR1 is ENHRY and CDR2 is SYGVKD. V lost 7 bases to trimming and J lost 2 bases; unmatched junction nucleotides: 6. The CDR3 length is 14 residues. The CDR3 coding sequence is TGTGCCATCAAGGCGGGAGCGTTCACAGATACGCAGTATTTT. It translates to CAIKAGAFTDTQYF.

This clonotype has ten or more counts. V and J are TRBV7-8 and TRBJ2-7; D is tentatively TRBD1 or TRBD2 (6 bases each). The CDR3 is 15 amino acids. Trimming shortened V by 5 bases and J by 2 bases, and 16 bases separated the two germline ends. Looked up from germline, CDR1 is SGHVS and CDR2 is FQNEAQ. CDR3: CASSPQGLTTYEQYF. CDR3 nucleotide sequence: TGTGCCAGCAGCCCACAGGGACTGACTACCTACGAGCAGTACTTC.

Ten or more counts support this clonotype. V gene TRBV3-1 combines with J gene TRBJ1-5; unclear D gene. This CDR3 spans 13 amino acids. V was pared by 1 base and J by 3 bases, with 4 bases between. CDR1 is LGHDT, CDR2 YNNKEL, per germline (reference sequence). The CDR3 here is CASSQGYNQPQHF. For the CDR3, the DNA is TGTGCCAGCAGCCAAGGTTACAATCAGCCCCAGCATTTT.

The rearrangement joins TRBV7-8 to TRBJ1-6; D is undetermined. Trimming cost V 1 base and J 7 bases, with 14 bases left between them. The CDR3 totals 16 residues. CDR1 is SGHVS, CDR2 FQNEAQ, per germline. CDR3 sequence: CASSLGPGLLNSPLHF. The CDR3 nucleotides read TGTGCCAGCAGCTTAGGGCCAGGCCTCCTGAATTCACCCCTCCACTTT.

This clonotype has a count of ten or more. The chain uses TRBV30 and TRBJ1-2; D remains unclear. The V end was cut by 1 base, the J end by 4 bases, with 7 bases between. This CDR3 has 12 amino acids. Germline V gives CDR1 GTSNPN, CDR2 SVGIG (reference sequence). This CDR3 reads CAWSGGPYGYTF. Here the CDR3 DNA reads TGTGCCTGGAGTGGGGGTCCCTATGGCTACACCTTC.

The V gene is TRBV18, the J gene TRBJ2-5; TRBD2 is a possible D gene (6 bases). V lost 6 bases, J lost 5 bases, and 19 bases lay in between. The germline V gene has CDR1 KGHSH and CDR2 LQKENI. The CDR3 is 15 residues long. CDR3 DNA sequence: TGTGCCAGCTCCCCTGGAGGGTCCCTCTCGGAGACCCAGTACTTC. The encoded protein is CASSPGGSLSETQYF.

This clonotype was seen many times. The chain joins TRBV30 to TRBJ1-1; possibly TRBD1 for D (5 bases). V was pared by 3 bases and J by 5 bases, with 19 bases between. Looked up from germline, CDR1 is GTSNPN and CDR2 is SVGIG (reference sequence). The CDR3 extends over 15 amino acids. CDR3 residues: CAWRASGYGGTEAFF. In nucleotides, the CDR3 is TGTGCCTGGAGGGCCTCAGGGTACGGAGGGACTGAAGCTTTCTTT.

This clonotype occurred many times. This chain connects TRBV27 to TRBJ2-2; a weak D match, TRBD2 (6 bases). This CDR3 is built from 13 residues. Germline V gene data show CDR1 as MNHEY and CDR2 as SMNVEV (reference sequence). V was clipped by 3 bases and J by 7 bases, with 9 bases between them. The CDR3 coding sequence is TGTGCCAGCAGTTTGGAGGGAGGCGGGGAGCTGTTTTTT. Translated, it gives CASSLEGGGELFF.

This clonotype was counted many times. The CDR3 bases are TGCGCCAGCAGCTTGGAGGGGGCGATCTACGAGCAGTACTTC. Its protein is CASSLEGAIYEQYF. This chain joins TRBV5-1 and TRBJ2-7; 7 bases agree with TRBD1. The trim removed 0 bases at V and 3 bases at J, leaving 3 bases unmatched. The V gene's germline CDR1 is SGHRS and CDR2 YFSETQ. CDR3 length equals 14 residues.

This clonotype was seen at least ten times. The V and J genes are TRBV7-2 and TRBJ2-5; D possibly uses TRBD1 or TRBD2 (5 bases each). The CDR3 covers 15 residues. V lost 6 bases, J lost 4 bases, and 18 bases lay in between. From germline, CDR1 is SGHTA and CDR2 FQGNSA. CDR3 region: CASSAPGPQSETQYF. The CDR3 DNA reads as TGTGCCAGCAGTGCACCGGGACCGCAATCAGAGACCCAGTACTTC.

This clonotype was seen more than once but under ten times. The rearrangement uses TRBV7-9 and TRBJ2-7; 12 bases map to TRBD2. The CDR3 totals 15 residues. The germline V gene encodes CDR1 SEHNR and CDR2 FQNEAQ (reference sequence). V trimming: 1 base; J trimming: 5 bases; junction bases outside the gene matches: 3. The CDR3: CASSLEGLAGHEQYF. The CDR3 bases are TGTGCCAGCAGCTTAGAAGGACTAGCGGGACACGAGCAGTACTTC.

This clonotype was seen at least ten times. J is TRBJ2-5 and V is TRBV12-3 or TRBV12-4, with 7 bases identical to TRBD2. Losses at the gene ends were 4 bases for V and 5 bases for J; bases not matched to a gene: 16. CDR3 length equals 17 residues. CDR3 DNA: TGTGCCAGCAGTTCCTACCTCCCGGGGGGTTTGTTTGAGACCCAGTACTTC. Translating gives CASSSYLPGGLFETQYF.

This clonotype showed up many times. The chain uses TRBV19 and TRBJ1-1, with D hard to call. The CDR3 contains 13 residues. Trimming removed 1 base at V and 7 bases at J, with 10 bases between. Germline loops: CDR1 LNHDA, CDR2 SQIVND (reference sequence). CDR3 in amino acids: CASSIVGNREAFF. DNA for the CDR3: TGTGCCAGTAGTATAGTAGGAAATCGTGAAGCTTTCTTT.

The rearrangement links TRBV6-1 to TRBJ1-5, with TRBD1 identical over 10 bases. Trimming at V came to 8 bases and at J to 5 bases, leaving 6 bases not matched to a gene. Germline values: CDR1 MNHNS, CDR2 SASEGT. This CDR3 contains 14 residues. The CDR3 protein is CASDRTGGYQPQHF. The CDR3 nucleotides read TGTGCCAGCGACCGGACAGGGGGGTATCAGCCCCAGCATTTT.

This clonotype was picked up many times. The chain carries TRBV12-3 or TRBV12-4 and TRBJ1-5; D is perhaps TRBD1 (5 bases). This CDR3 has 15 residues. The V gene lost 6 bases and the J gene lost 1 base, with 13 bases spanning the gap. The CDR3 DNA reads TGTGCCAGCAGCCCCGGAGGGGACAGCAATCAGCCCCAGCATTTT. Amino acids: CASSPGGDSNQPQHF.

There are many counts of this clonotype. The V gene is TRBV6-5, the J gene TRBJ1-5; no firm D call. The CDR3 is 13 amino acids. From germline, CDR1 is MNHEY and CDR2 SVGAGI. With 2 bases removed from V and 6 bases from J, the gap between germline ends came to 8 bases. Here the CDR3 DNA reads TGTGCCAGCAGTTACGGAGGCGGTCAGCCCCAGCATTTT. It codes for CASSYGGGQPQHF.